Below, one T cell receptor (beta chain) is given with its context. Its antigen is currently unknown. The record originates from a study of T cells expressing NK-cell markers. Whole-study context: Out of eight donors sequenced, seven tested HCMV-seropositive and the remaining one seronegative. Findings and limits, study-wide: Dominant NKG2C+ clonotype frequencies of about 1.0-8% of CD8+ T cells were measured in about 6 donors.

Germline V CDR1 and CDR2: MGHDK, SYGVNS. The CDR3 consists of 14 residues. TCRdb reprocessed the 5' RACE reads and reports one entry per CDR3 protein, with no DNA. The sample totals approximately 550,000 distinct CDR3 sequences. The sequence was collected from a man between 18 and 35 years old in good health. The chain carries TRBV25-1 and TRBJ1-2. Sequencing was performed on blood T cells: a sorted CD56 or NKG2C T cell subset, CD4+ or CD8+ T cells, or bulk PBMC T cells (not recorded which). The CDR3 sequence is CASSEYRSGYGYTF.